Below, 19 T cell receptor beta chains from the same sample are listed, as sequenced in a study of neurological immune-mediated disorders. Time point meaning: technical triplicate 3. TCRdb re-called the 5' RACE reads with MiXCR, one entry per CDR3 protein. Of about 42,000 distinct CDR3 sequences listed, roughly 21% are singletons. Sequenced input: PBMCs. These receptors all stem from a man in his sixties with HTLV-1-associated myelopathy (HAM/TSP).

As to this clonotype: Just one base apart from a much larger clone, this may be a read error. The V call is TRBV5-1, the J call TRBJ2-1; the D gene is possibly TRBD1 (5 bases). The CDR3 loop spans 15 amino acids. The germline V gene encodes CDR1 SGHRS and CDR2 YFSETQ. This CDR3 reads CASSRTSFSYKEQFF. The CDR3 bases are TGCGCCAGCAGCAGGACATCGTTCTCCTACAAGGAGCAGTTCTTC.

This clonotype is medium-sized by share. The chain has TRBV28 and TRBJ2-1; TRBD2 matches at 11 bases. The CDR3 covers 17 residues. J gave up 7 bases and V 2 bases, and 10 bases lay outside the gene matches. Germline assignment: CDR1 MDHEN and CDR2 SYDVKM. The CDR3 loop is CASSLTGTSGVGNEQFF. DNA for the CDR3: TGTGCCAGCAGTTTAACCGGGACTAGCGGAGTAGGGAATGAGCAGTTCTTC.

V and J are TRBV6-5 and TRBJ1-1; D perhaps matches TRBD1 (5 bases). This CDR3 comprises 14 residues. Germline values: CDR1 MNHEY, CDR2 SVGAGI. The V gene lost 3 bases and the J gene lost 2 bases, with 10 bases spanning the gap. The CDR3 reads CASSYKGLNTEAFF. CDR3 coding DNA: TGTGCCAGCAGTTATAAGGGGCTAAACACTGAAGCTTTCTTT.

The chain couples TRBV19 to TRBJ1-1; D remains ambiguous. The CDR3 has 14 amino acids. Trimming left V 7 bases short and J 4 bases short, with 16 bases between. The germline V gene encodes CDR1 LNHDA and CDR2 SQIVND (reference sequence). The CDR3 DNA sequence: TGTGCCAGTACCCCCTCCGGGCACAGCACTGAAGCTTTCTTT. It codes for CASTPSGHSTEAFF.

This clonotype was counted many times. The chain joins TRBV5-5 to TRBJ2-3; the D gene is possibly TRBD2 (5 bases). Trimming removed 6 bases from V and 6 bases from J, with 14 bases in between. Germline V gene sequence: CDR1 SGHKS, CDR2 YYEKEE (reference sequence). The CDR3 runs 13 residues. The CDR3 sequence is CASIPWPGDTQYF. DNA of the CDR3: TGTGCCAGCATACCCTGGCCGGGGGATACGCAGTATTTT. The variable domain in full, with the rest retrieved from reference TRBV5-5 and TRBJ2-3, is DAGVTQSPTHLIKTRGQQVTLRCSPISGHKSVSWYQQVLGQGPQFIFQYYEKEERGRGNFPDRFSARQFPNYSSELNVNALLLGDSALYLCASIPWPGDTQYFGPGTRLTVL.

This clonotype was observed at least ten times. The rearrangement uses TRBV6-5 and TRBJ1-6, with a possible D match to TRBD1 (5 bases). The CDR3 has 14 amino acids. Germline CDR1 and CDR2: MNHEY and SVGAGI. The V gene lost 6 bases and the J gene lost 10 bases, with 16 bases spanning the gap. In DNA, the CDR3 is TGTGCCAGCAGCCGCCGGGACCCTGGGTCACCCCTCCACTTT. It yields the protein CASSRRDPGSPLHF.

There are many counts of this clonotype. CDR3 amino acids: CASSSDRAARGYTF. CDR3 bases: TGTGCCAGCAGCTCCGACAGGGCCGCCCGTGGCTACACCTTC. The rearrangement links TRBV5-5 to TRBJ1-2; 7 bases agree with TRBD1. The CDR3 has 14 amino acids. The V segment lost 3 bases and the J segment 7 bases; nucleotides outside the gene matches: 9. Germline values: CDR1 SGHKS, CDR2 YYEKEE (reference sequence).

The chain joins TRBV29-1 to TRBJ2-5, with D perhaps TRBD1 or TRBD2 (5 bases each). The CDR3 has 12 residues. From germline, CDR1 is SQVTM and CDR2 ANQGSEA. The V gene lost 6 bases and the J gene lost 4 bases, with 12 bases spanning the gap. CDR3 sequence (DNA): TGCAGCGTAAGTGAGGGGCGAGAGACCCAGTACTTC. This sequence encodes CSVSEGRETQYF.

This clonotype was detected many times. The chain has TRBV20-1 and TRBJ2-7, with TRBD2 matching 7 bases. J lost 5 bases, V lost 3 bases, and 4 bases had no gene match. Germline V lookup: CDR1 DFQATT, CDR2 SNEGSKA (reference sequence). This CDR3 contains 12 residues. The CDR3 DNA follows: TGCAGTGCTAGTACGGGAGGCCACGAGCAGTACTTC. It translates to CSASTGGHEQYF.

This clonotype was detected many times. V and J are TRBV27 and TRBJ2-7; 8 bases are a match to TRBD2. This CDR3 contains 15 residues. Trimming at V came to 3 bases and at J to 3 bases, leaving 7 bases not matched to a gene. Germline V gene data show CDR1 as MNHEY and CDR2 as SMNVEV (reference sequence). As DNA, the CDR3 is TGTGCCAGCAGTTTCGACGGGACTAGGTTCTACGAGCAGTACTTC. Its translation: CASSFDGTRFYEQYF.

In this sample, this clonotype turned up a few times. The chain has TRBV18 and TRBJ1-2; the match to TRBD1 covers 10 bases. Looked up from germline, CDR1 is KGHSH and CDR2 is LQKENI. This CDR3 contains 16 residues. J gave up 8 bases and V 6 bases, and 15 bases lay outside the gene matches. The CDR3 loop reads CASSQRGTGALQGYTF. The CDR3 region has the DNA TGTGCCAGCTCCCAACGGGGGACAGGGGCTCTACAAGGCTACACCTTC.

This clonotype was observed at least ten times. This rearrangement joins TRBV24-1 to TRBJ2-2; no definite D call. V was trimmed by 2 bases and J by 7 bases, leaving 4 bases between them. This CDR3 spans 12 amino acids. Germline CDR1 and CDR2: KGHDR and SFDVKD. CDR3: CATSDSLGELFF. In DNA form, the CDR3 reads TGTGCCACCAGTGATTCTCTCGGGGAGCTGTTTTTT.

This clonotype occurred many times. The gene calls are TRBV7-9 and TRBJ2-6; D unresolved. Trimming shortened V by 3 bases and J by 0 bases, and 6 bases separated the two germline ends. The CDR3 extends over 15 amino acids. Germline V gene lookup returns CDR1 SEHNR and CDR2 FQNEAQ (reference sequence). The CDR3 spells CASSFRNSGANVLTF. The CDR3 DNA is TGTGCCAGCAGCTTTAGAAACTCTGGGGCCAACGTCCTGACTTTC. The full variable domain, completed using reference TRBV7-9 and TRBJ2-6, is DTGVSQNPRHKITKRGQNVTFRCDPISEHNRLYWYRQTLGQGPEFLTYFQNEAQLEKSRLLSDRFSAERPKGSFSTLEIQRTEQGDSAMYLCASSFRNSGANVLTFGAGSRLTVL.

This clonotype was picked up many times. V is TRBV27 and J is TRBJ2-7; D not resolved. V shed 5 bases and J shed 3 bases, with 20 bases lying between them. The CDR3 spans 16 residues. The germline CDR1 and CDR2 sequences are MNHEY and SMNVEV (reference sequence). Here the CDR3 DNA reads TGTGCCAGCAGTCCGGACGCGACTGCTACATACTACGAGCAGTACTTC. Protein sequence: CASSPDATATYYEQYF.

This clonotype was seen repeatedly, ten times or more. CDR3 bases: TGTGCCAGCAGTCAGACCTACGGGCCGCTAGGGTACACCTTC. Translated, it gives CASSQTYGPLGYTF. V and J are TRBV6-5 and TRBJ1-2; D remains unclear. The CDR3 spans 14 residues. Per germline, CDR1 MNHEY and CDR2 SVGAGI. Trimming removed 5 bases at V and 11 bases at J, with 21 bases between.

This clonotype appeared many times. The chain is built from TRBV27 and TRBJ1-5, with D maybe TRBD1 (5 bases). The V and J ends lost 6 bases and 3 bases respectively, with 18 bases between them. The CDR3 contains 16 residues. The germline CDR1 and CDR2 sequences are MNHEY and SMNVEV (reference sequence). The CDR3 reads CASSLSSTAYNQPQHF. As DNA, the CDR3 is TGTGCCAGCAGCCTTAGTTCGACAGCTTACAATCAGCCCCAGCATTTT.

This clonotype was seen ten or more times. This chain joins TRBV18 and TRBJ2-5, with a tentative D call TRBD1 (6 bases). Looked up from germline, CDR1 is KGHSH and CDR2 is LQKENI. The CDR3 is made up of 15 amino acids. The V end lost 5 bases, the J end lost 0 bases, and 13 bases lay between the germline ends. DNA for the CDR3: TGTGCCAGCTCATCTCAGCAGGGGAACCAAGAGACCCAGTACTTC. This encodes CASSSQQGNQETQYF.

The V call is TRBV5-1, the J call TRBJ1-6; maybe TRBD1 (6 bases). V shed 3 bases and J shed 6 bases, with 13 bases lying between them. The germline gives CDR1 SGHRS, CDR2 YFSETQ. The CDR3 extends over 15 amino acids. The CDR3 DNA follows: TGCGCCAGCAGCTCGACCCCGGACAGTAATTCACCCCTCCACTTT. This encodes CASSSTPDSNSPLHF.

This clonotype was observed many times. This chain joins TRBV20-1 and TRBJ2-7; a possible D gene is TRBD1 (5 bases). The CDR3 sequence is 13 residues long. The germline CDR1 and CDR2 sequences are DFQATT and SNEGSKA (reference sequence). With 5 bases removed from V and 4 bases from J, the gap between germline ends came to 15 bases. CDR3 nucleotide sequence: TGCAGTGCTTTTGATTTCTCAGGGTACGAGCAGTACTTC. Residues: CSAFDFSGYEQYF.